This T cell receptor beta chain was sequenced for a study of T-cell memory formation after mild COVID-19. Study background: Across donors, TCR clusters were largely donor specific. Study conclusions and caveats: Pre-infection memory held some responding clones, suggesting pre-existing cross-reactive T cells responded. Contracting CD8+ clones were enriched in EMRA, CD4+ mainly in CM and EM.

V was clipped by 6 bases and J by 7 bases, with 12 bases between them. The CDR3 loop spans 12 amino acids. The germline gives CDR1 SEHNR, CDR2 FQNEAQ (reference sequence). There are a few counts of this clonotype. Its antigen remains unidentified. TCRdb ran MiXCR on the 5' RACE reads and lists one entry per CDR3 protein. The table includes fewer than 250,000 distinct CDR3 sequences, around 25% detected once. The chain joins TRBV7-9 to TRBJ1-2; D uncertain. This receptor was taken from an adult woman who had mild COVID-19 (a few samples of this study predate the infection). Cell type and time point are not known. Sequencing input: PBMCs or a T cell subset sorted from them (not recorded which). The CDR3 nucleotides are TGTGCCAGCAGTCGACCTTATGGTGGCTACACCTTC. Translated, it gives CASSRPYGGYTF.